This T cell receptor (beta chain) was sequenced for a study of immune evolution from preneoplasia to lung adenocarcinoma. The protocol was immunoSEQ multiplex PCR, while the TCRdb copy is restricted to in-frame clones and leaves out a portion. The table records several thousand clones, approximately 85% of them present only once. Germline assignment: CDR1 SGHRS and CDR2 YFSETQ. Deletions cut 1 base from V and 3 bases from J, with 13 bases between. The CDR3 sequence is 15 residues long. The chain combines TRBV5-1 with TRBJ1-2, with a weak D call TRBD1 (5 bases). The sample consisted of FFPE minimally invasive lung adenocarcinoma tissue. The TCR was taken from a person in their 70s with lung adenocarcinoma. The chain's CDR3 is CASSLSPRVYYGYTF. The CDR3 DNA follows: TGCGCCAGCAGCTTGTCTCCCAGGGTTTACTATGGCTACACCTTC.